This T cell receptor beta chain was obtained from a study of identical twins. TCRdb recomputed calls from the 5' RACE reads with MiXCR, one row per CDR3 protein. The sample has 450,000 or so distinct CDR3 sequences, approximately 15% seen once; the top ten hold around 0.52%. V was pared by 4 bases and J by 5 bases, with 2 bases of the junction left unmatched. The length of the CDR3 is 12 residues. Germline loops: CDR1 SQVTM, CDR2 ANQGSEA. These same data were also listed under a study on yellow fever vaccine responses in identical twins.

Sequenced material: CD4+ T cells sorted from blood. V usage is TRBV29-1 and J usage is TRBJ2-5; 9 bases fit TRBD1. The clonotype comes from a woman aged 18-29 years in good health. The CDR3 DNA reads TGCAGCGTTGGACAGGGGGGCGAGACCCAGTACTTC. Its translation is CSVGQGGETQYF.